These 9 T cell receptor beta chains came from one sample sequenced in a study of tumor-infiltrating lymphocytes in primary liver carcinoma. Unsorted bulk tissue of about 18-32 mg yielded co-extracted RNA and DNA. The authors made TCR beta cDNA from 400 to 550 ng total RNA with a constant-region primer. Three nested multiplex PCR rounds of slightly modified ARM-PCR generated TCR beta libraries. Rounds one and two of PCR, each of roughly 10 cycles, were primed with TRBV1-TRBV30 forward primers and a C-beta reverse primer. TCRdb re-analysed the multiplex PCR reads in MiXCR, keeping a single row per CDR3 protein. The data show approximately 40,000 distinct CDR3 sequences, approximately 73% seen once. Sequenced: liver tumor tissue from sampling region 2. Subset specified: tumor region T2, inferior pole. The receptor set was obtained from a man in his forties with primary liver carcinoma and hepatitis B virus infection.

Comments on this clonotype: Mismatch with germline at one junction end may stem from a read error. The rearrangement uses TRBV4-1 and TRBJ1-1; TRBD1 is a possible D gene (6 bases). Germline CDR1 is MGHRA and CDR2 is YSYEKL. The CDR3 has 16 residues. The CDR3 loop is CASGQGVRGRDTEALF. CDR3 in DNA: TGCGCCAGCGGCCAAGGTGTCAGGGGAAGGGACACTGAAGCTCTCTTT.

This clonotype was picked up many times. The chain recombines TRBV5-6 with TRBJ2-7, with TRBD2 identical over 11 bases. Looked up from germline, CDR1 is SGHDT and CDR2 is YYEEEE. The CDR3 loop spans 15 amino acids. The V segment lost 3 bases and the J segment 4 bases; nucleotides outside the gene matches: 6. CDR3 amino acids: CASSSRGLAEYEQYF. CDR3 sequence (DNA): TGTGCCAGCAGCTCTAGGGGACTAGCGGAATACGAGCAGTACTTC.

Details on this clonotype: The germline gene is not matched at one end of the junction; a read error may be the cause. The rearrangement links TRBV6-5 to TRBJ1-1; D is uncertain. The CDR3 is 13 amino acids. Per germline, CDR1 MNHEY and CDR2 SVGAGI. CDR3: CANSYNWGTEAFF. CDR3 in DNA: TGTGCCAACAGTTACAATTGGGGCACTGAAGCTTTCTTT.

The chain carries TRBV6-1 and TRBJ2-6, with 11 bases matching TRBD1. The CDR3 length is 16 residues. V dropped 11 bases and J dropped 2; count of bases not matched to a gene: 8. The germline CDR1 and CDR2 sequences are MNHNS and SASEGT. The CDR3 sequence: CAGIGTGGPGANVLTF. The CDR3 DNA follows: TGTGCCGGTATCGGGACAGGGGGTCCTGGGGCCAACGTCCTGACTTTC.

A remark on this clonotype: At one boundary the junction diverges from the germline segment, which might be a read error. This chain connects TRBV5-4 to TRBJ2-5, with 7 bases lining up with TRBD1. CDR1 and CDR2 (germline): SGHNT, YYREEE (reference sequence). The length of the CDR3 is 14 residues. This chain's CDR3 is CASSVAGGQETQYF. For the CDR3, the DNA is TGTGCCAGCAGCGTGGCAGGGGGTCAAGAGACCCAGTATTTC.

As concerns this clonotype: A read error may explain this, as a much larger clone is one base away. The chain carries TRBV20-1 and TRBJ2-3; D gene ambiguous. CDR1 and CDR2 (germline): DFQATT, SNEGSKA (reference sequence). Trimming cost V 6 bases and J 6 bases, with 22 bases left between them. The CDR3 runs 15 residues. This CDR3 reads CSAGSRTGLFDTQYF. In DNA form, the CDR3 reads TGCAGTGCGGGCAGTCGGACCGGGCTTTTCGATACGCAGTATTTT.

For this clonotype: It is likely a read error, because the conserved phenylalanine at the end of the CDR3 is missing. The chain joins TRBV25-1 to TRBJ1-4; 8 positions match TRBD1. The CDR3 contains 15 residues. CDR1 is MGHDK and CDR2 is SYGVNS in the germline V gene. The CDR3 protein is CASSESGRGREKLFS. The CDR3 DNA reads TGTGCAAGCAGTGAATCAGGCAGGGGGCGTGAAAAACTGTTTTCT.

Concerning this clonotype: The missing conserved phenylalanine or tryptophan at the end of this CDR3 makes a read error likely. The limits of the CDR3 on the DNA are not certain, so only TCRdb's listed CDR3 is given. CDR3 amino acids: CVSSSSLAANTGEMFY. V and J are TRBV5-4 and TRBJ2-2; TRBD2, the table's D call, was not compared with the DNA. Ends included, the CDR3 has 16 residues. CDR1 SGHNT and CDR2 YYREEE come from the germline V gene (reference sequence).

CDR3 DNA sequence: TGTGCCAGCAGGCCGGGGACAGGGGCCCACGAGTACTACTTC. Its translation is CASRPGTGAHEYYF. The genes are TRBV7-9 and TRBJ2-7, with 10 nucleotides matching TRBD1. The germline V gene encodes CDR1 SEHNR and CDR2 FQNEAQ (reference sequence). The CDR3 is 14 amino acids. J lost 13 bases, V lost 6 bases, and 15 bases had no gene match.